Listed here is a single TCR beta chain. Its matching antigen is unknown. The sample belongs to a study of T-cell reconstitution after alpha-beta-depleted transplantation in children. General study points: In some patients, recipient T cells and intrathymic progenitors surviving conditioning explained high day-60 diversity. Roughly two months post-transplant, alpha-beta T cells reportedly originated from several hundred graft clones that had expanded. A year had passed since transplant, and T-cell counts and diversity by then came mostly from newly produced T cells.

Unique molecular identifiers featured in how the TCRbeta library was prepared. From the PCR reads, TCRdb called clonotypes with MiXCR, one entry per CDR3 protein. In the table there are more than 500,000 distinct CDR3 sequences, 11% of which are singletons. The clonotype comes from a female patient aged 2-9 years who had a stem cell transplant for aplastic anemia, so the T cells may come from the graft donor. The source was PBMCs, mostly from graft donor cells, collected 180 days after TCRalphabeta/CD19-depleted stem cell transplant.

The CDR3 protein is CASRADATITDTQYF. As DNA, the CDR3 is TGTGCCAGTAGGGCTGACGCGACAATCACAGATACGCAGTATTTT. This rearrangement joins TRBV19 to TRBJ2-3; D unclear. The V end lost 6 bases, the J end lost 2 bases, and 15 bases lay between the germline ends. This CDR3 has 15 residues. Germline-derived CDR1 and CDR2 are LNHDA and SQIVND (reference sequence).